A selection of T cell receptor beta chains follows, all from one sample in a study of blood T cell repertoires in COVID-19. Measured with immunoSEQ multiplex PCR; TCRdb has only the in-frame clones, and not every one. The sample has 110,000 or so clones; about 84% are singletons. Sequenced input: peripheral blood. These receptors were taken from a man in his 60s with acute or convalescent COVID-19. Both conserved end residues are part of each CDR3. The D gene is left open where the match is weak. For some rows the clone size is stated as once, few or many, or as a class when expanded; others skip it.

>-|TRBD1|TRBJ1-1|TRBV3-1/TRBV3-2
TGTGCCAGCAGCCAAGTGACAGGGATCACTGAAGCTTTCTTT
CASSQVTGITEAFF
>-|-|TRBJ2-7|TRBV7-7
TGTGCCAGCACCACCCATGGAGGTATAGGCTACGAGCAGTACTTC
CASTTHGGIGYEQYF
>-|-|TRBJ2-3|TRBV5-4
TGTGCCAGCAAACGGGGGGCGGTAGACACAGATACGCAGTATTTT
CASKRGAVDTDTQYF
>-|TRBD1|TRBJ2-7|TRBV27
TGTGCCAGCCCCGAGACAGGGCACTACGAGCAGTACTTC
CASPETGHYEQYF
>medium-sized|TRBD1|TRBJ1-2|TRBV27
TGTGCCAGCAGTGTACAGGGGGCTAACTATGGCTACACCTTC
CASSVQGANYGYTF
>-|-|TRBJ1-2|TRBV19
TGTGCCAGTAGTATAGGCGCGAGGGAGGCCTATGGCTACACCTTC
CASSIGAREAYGYTF
>-|TRBD2|TRBJ2-1|TRBV6-2/TRBV6-3
TGTGCCAGCAGTTGGTCCTCTTCCGGGACTAACAATGAGCAGTTCTTC
CASSWSSSGTNNEQFF
>-|-|TRBJ2-1|TRBV5-8
TGTGCCAGCCTGCGGGACCCTTACAATGAGCAGTTCTTC
CASLRDPYNEQFF
>-|-|TRBJ1-1|TRBV4-2
TGTGCCAGCAGCCAAGATGGGGGGATCTCCACTGAAGCTTTCTTT
CASSQDGGISTEAFF
>-|TRBD2|TRBJ2-2|TRBV2
TGTGCCAGCAGTATCTCCCAAGGACTAGCGGTCCAGAACACCGGGGAGCTGTTTTTT
CASSISQGLAVQNTGELFF
>-|TRBD1|TRBJ1-4|TRBV4-3
TGCGCCAGCAGCCAATTGACAGGGGGCGATAATGAAAAACTGTTTTTT
CASSQLTGGDNEKLFF
>-|TRBD2|TRBJ2-7|TRBV27
TGTGCCAGCAGTATCCCCGGGACTATAATGCAGTACTTC
CASSIPGTIMQYF
>-|TRBD2|TRBJ2-7|TRBV27
TGTGCCAGCAGTTTAACTAGCCGGGAGGGCTACGAGCAGTACTTC
CASSLTSREGYEQYF
>-|TRBD1|TRBJ2-5|TRBV7-9
TGTGCCAGCAGCTTAGGAGACAGGGTTGGGTCGACCCAGTACTTC
CASSLGDRVGSTQYF
>-|TRBD1|TRBJ2-7|TRBV7-2
TGTGCCAGCAGCTCGACAGGGGGCATCGACGAGCAGTACTTC
CASSSTGGIDEQYF
>-|TRBD1|TRBJ2-1|TRBV29-1
TGCAGCGTTGGCCCCGCGGGACAGGTGGGCTCCTACAATGAGCAGTTCTTC
CSVGPAGQVGSYNEQFF
>-|-|TRBJ2-5|TRBV6-1
TGTGCCAGCAGTGATGAGCGGTACCAAGAGACCCAGTACTTC
CASSDERYQETQYF
>-|-|TRBJ1-2|TRBV30
TGTGCCTGGAGTGTCCGCCAGGACTATGGCTACACCTTC
CAWSVRQDYGYTF
>-|-|TRBJ1-6|TRBV7-9
TGTGCCAGCAGCTTAGGCGACAGGTCAAGTTCACCCCTCCACTTT
CASSLGDRSSSPLHF
>-|-|TRBJ1-5|TRBV30
TGTGCCTGGAGTGTCCAGAGCAATCAGCCCCAGCATTTT
CAWSVQSNQPQHF
>-|TRBD1|TRBJ1-5|TRBV4-1
TGCGCCAGCAGCCAGTCGACAGGGGCCGGCAATCAGCCCCAGCATTTT
CASSQSTGAGNQPQHF
>many|-|TRBJ1-1|TRBV29-1
TGCAGCGTTCAGGACTTAAGCGCTGAAGCTTTCTTT
CSVQDLSAEAFF
>-|TRBD1|TRBJ2-2|TRBV4-3
TGCGCCAGCAGCCAAGAAAGGGGGCGTACCGGGGAGCTGTTTTTT
CASSQERGRTGELFF
>once|TRBD2|TRBJ2-5|TRBV11-2
TGTGCCAGCAGCACGGATAGCGGGACGGTGCAGACCCAGTACTTC
CASSTDSGTVQTQYF
>-|TRBD2|TRBJ2-1|TRBV3-1/TRBV3-2
TGTGCCAGCAGCATCTCTAGCGGGAGCCCAGGGAACAATGAGCAGTTCTTC
CASSISSGSPGNNEQFF
>-|-|TRBJ2-3|TRBV7-3
TGTGCCAGCAGCCCCGGAGCCACAGATACGCAGTATTTT
CASSPGATDTQYF
>few|TRBD1|TRBJ1-2|TRBV28
TGTGCCAGCAGTTCCGGACAGGCCTCTCCTTCCTTC
CASSSGQASPSF
>-|TRBD2|TRBJ2-1|TRBV19
TGTGCCAGTAGGATGACTAGCGGGAGGGCGGGGTACAATGAGCAGTTCTTC
CASRMTSGRAGYNEQFF
>-|-|TRBJ1-5|TRBV5-4
TGTGCCAGCAGTCCGGGACTGACTGATCAGCCCCAGCATTTT
CASSPGLTDQPQHF
>-|-|TRBJ2-7|TRBV5-1
TGCGCCAGCAGCACTGGAGGGGGCAATATCTACGAGCAGTACTTC
CASSTGGGNIYEQYF
>-|TRBD1|TRBJ2-7|TRBV2
TGTGCCAGCAGTGAAGCGCTTCAGACCAGGGGGGAGCAGTACTTC
CASSEALQTRGEQYF
>-|TRBD1|TRBJ1-5|TRBV28
TGTGCCGAAGGACAGGGCGGGCGCAATCAGCCCCAGCATTTT
CAEGQGGRNQPQHF
>-|TRBD2|TRBJ2-2|TRBV7-9
TGTGCCAGCAGCTCCAAGACTAGCGGGAACACCGGGGAGCTGTTTTTT
CASSSKTSGNTGELFF
>-|TRBD2|TRBJ2-2|TRBV29-1
TGCAGCGTCGGACTAGCGGGAGGGCCGGCCGGGGAGCTGTTTTTT
CSVGLAGGPAGELFF
>-|TRBD2|TRBJ2-2|TRBV5-1
TGCGCCAGCAGTTCGGGGAGGGAGAACACCGGGGAGCTGTTTTTT
CASSSGRENTGELFF
>-|-|TRBJ2-7|TRBV7-8
TGTGCCAGCAGCTTAGCGCTCGGGGAGGTCTCCTACGAGCAGTACTTC
CASSLALGEVSYEQYF
>-|TRBD2|TRBJ2-6|TRBV19
TGTGCCAGTAGTATCAGGACTAGCGGCTCTGGGGCCAACGTCCTGACTTTC
CASSIRTSGSGANVLTF
>-|-|TRBJ2-7|TRBV4-2
TGTGCCAGCAGCCAACCGAGGAGCGAGCAGTACTTC
CASSQPRSEQYF
>once|TRBD1|TRBJ1-4|TRBV6-5
TGTGCCAGCAGATCCGGGACAGGGAGTGAAAAACTGTTTTTT
CASRSGTGSEKLFF
>-|TRBD1|TRBJ1-2|TRBV11-2
TGTGCCAGCAACCCCGGGACAGGGCCTTCTAACTATGGCTACACCTTC
CASNPGTGPSNYGYTF
>-|-|TRBJ1-1|TRBV10-1
TGCGCCAGCCACAGGGCGACTGACACTGAAGCTTTCTTT
CASHRATDTEAFF
>once|TRBD1|TRBJ1-5|TRBV2
TGTGCCAGCAGTGAGGACAGGGCGGTCAATCAGCCCCAGCATTTT
CASSEDRAVNQPQHF
>-|-|TRBJ1-1|TRBV21-1
TGTGCCAGCAGCAAAACTCCAGGGGCCGGCGGGGAAGCTTTCTTT
CASSKTPGAGGEAFF
>-|-|TRBJ2-2|TRBV19
TGTGCCAGTAGTATCGGAGCGGGGAACACCGGGGAGCTGTTTTTT
CASSIGAGNTGELFF
>once|-|TRBJ2-5|TRBV5-4
TGTGCCAGCAGCACCAAGGACAGATTCCAAGAGACCCAGTACTTC
CASSTKDRFQETQYF
>-|TRBD1|TRBJ2-1|TRBV19
TGTGCCAGTATAGGACAGGGGACAGATGAGCAGTTCTTC
CASIGQGTDEQFF
>-|TRBD2|TRBJ2-1|TRBV10-3
TGTGCCATTGCCGGGACTAGCGGGACCTATGAGCAGTTCTTC
CAIAGTSGTYEQFF
>-|-|TRBJ2-6|TRBV5-1
TGCGCCAGCAGCTTGTCGGGGGTGGAAGGGGCCAACGTCCTGACTTTC
CASSLSGVEGANVLTF
>-|-|TRBJ1-2|TRBV30
TGTGCCTGGGTTAGACAAGGGGGATATGGCTACACCTTC
CAWVRQGGYGYTF
>-|-|TRBJ2-1|TRBV5-1
TGCGCCAGCAGCTTGTCCCAATACAATGAGCAGTTCTTC
CASSLSQYNEQFF
>-|TRBD2|TRBJ2-7|TRBV30
TGTGCCTGGAGGGGGACTAGCGGGAGGGCCGTGTACTTC
CAWRGTSGRAVYF
>-|-|TRBJ1-3|TRBV30
TGTGCCTGGAGCCGGGAACAGCGCTCTGGAAACACCATATATTTT
CAWSREQRSGNTIYF
>-|TRBD1|TRBJ2-5|TRBV4-2
TGTGCCAGCAGCCTTGGTCCGGGACAGGGCCAAGAGACCCAGTACTTC
CASSLGPGQGQETQYF
>-|TRBD1|TRBJ1-2|TRBV5-1
TGCGCCAGCAGCACAGGACAGGGAAACTATGGCTACACCTTC
CASSTGQGNYGYTF
>once|-|TRBJ1-5|TRBV6-1
TGTGCCAGCAGTGACCCAGGAGGAAATCAGCCCCAGCATTTT
CASSDPGGNQPQHF
>-|TRBD1|TRBJ1-5|TRBV28
TGTGCCAGCAGTCCCGCCGGGACAGGGGTACAGCCCCAGCATTTT
CASSPAGTGVQPQHF
>-|-|TRBJ2-7|TRBV2
TGTGCCACCGCCCCCCAGGGGCAATTACTCTACGAGCAGTACTTC
CATAPQGQLLYEQYF
>once|-|TRBJ1-1|TRBV27
TGTGCCAGCAGTACAGGGCTAGCTAACACTGAAGCTTTCTTT
CASSTGLANTEAFF
>-|TRBD1|TRBJ1-4|TRBV3-1/TRBV3-2
TGTGCCAGCAGACCGCGGGACAGAAATGAAAAACTGTTTTTT
CASRPRDRNEKLFF
>once|TRBD2|TRBJ2-5|TRBV7-2
TGTGCCAGCAATATCCCGGGAGGAGAGACCCAGTACTTC
CASNIPGGETQYF